These T cell receptor beta chains were read from a single sample in a study of CD8+ T cells in alopecia areata. Assay used: immunoSEQ multiplex PCR; TCRdb lists only in-frame clones, some missing. The sample yields over 150,000 clones, 60% to 75% seen once. The sequencing used CD4+ T cells sorted from blood, collected at week 24, from a patient treated with tofacitinib. These TCRs come from a human donor with alopecia areata. Each CDR3 is given without its conserved first and last residue.

>TRBJ2-7|TRBV29-1
SVEADYEQY
>TRBJ1-5|TRBV6-1
ASRQHYTSNQPQH
>TRBJ1-4|TRBV29-1
SVEERTTNEKLF
>TRBJ1-3|TRBV30
AWSFRGNTIY
>TRBJ2-3|TRBV21-1
ASRPTGKGWVQEDTSTDTQY
>TRBJ2-7|TRBV25-1
ASSTYLGGSSYEQY
>TRBJ2-7|TRBV10-3
AITSGQSTYEQY
>TRBJ2-3|TRBV5-4
ASIPGGPSTDTQY
>TRBJ2-5|TRBV18
ASSPPWAVETQY
>TRBJ2-7|TRBV19
ASSIGTSGATPYEQY
>TRBJ2-1|TRBV7-9
ASSQDKGRGANNEQF
>TRBJ2-7|TRBV7-9
ASSRRGGHSSYEQY
>TRBJ2-7|TRBV20-1
SGYEQY
>TRBJ1-2|TRBV29-1
SVVSQTDYGYT
>TRBJ2-7|TRBV2
ASSEQESSYEQY
>TRBJ2-1|TRBV27
ASSLVMSGGPLEQF
>TRBJ2-3|TRBV29-1
SVDGAVPDTQY
>TRBJ1-2|TRBV4-2
ASSQEPHRLGYGYT
>TRBJ1-2|TRBV29-1
SGGTGPRYGYT
>TRBJ1-4|TRBV7-9
ASSRQHATNEKLF
>TRBJ1-1|TRBV6-5
ASSYGGRKNTEAF
>TRBJ2-2|TRBV30
AWTGAGELF
>TRBJ2-7|TRBV19
ASSPRSEEQY
>TRBJ2-2|TRBV30
AWRVGGVTGELF
>TRBJ1-5|TRBV30
AWSGQGQPQH
>TRBJ2-4|TRBV30
ACVFSGVKNIQY
>TRBJ2-2|TRBV30
AWRTGTNTGELF
>TRBJ2-3|TRBV30
AWSVRTTDTQY
>TRBJ2-3|TRBV2
ASSWDITDTQY
>TRBJ2-7|TRBV29-1
SVSWGGSYEQY
>TRBJ1-1|TRBV6-5
ASNHEADTEAF
>TRBJ2-3|TRBV2
ASTDMKTSGGSTDTQY
>TRBJ2-5|TRBV11-2
ASSFGTQETQY
>TRBJ2-1|TRBV29-1
SASGTAYNEQF
>TRBJ2-7|TRBV27
ASSLGPWYEQY
>TRBJ2-5|TRBV27
ASSFRNRGEETQY
>TRBJ2-5|TRBV18
ASSTGYGGQETQY
>TRBJ1-1|TRBV30
AWSVLEGQNTEAF
>TRBJ2-1|TRBV2
ASSERTYHQF
>TRBJ1-1|TRBV7-2
ASSLNGQPAVGAF
>TRBJ1-5|TRBV27
ASSFGQGNQPQH
>TRBJ2-7|TRBV5-1
ASSLVGQNVEQY
>TRBJ1-2|TRBV7-9
ASSFGGQGDGYT
>TRBJ2-1|TRBV7-8
ASSHSRGEQF
>TRBJ2-5|TRBV29-1
SVAPAGYQETQY
>TRBJ2-5|TRBV4-2
ASSQVGLAGWETQY
>TRBJ2-3|TRBV4-1
ASSQEQLAGGTDTQY
>TRBJ2-5|TRBV10-3
AISAVEQGSETQY